Each of the 17 T cell receptor beta chains below was sequenced from the same sample in a study of preoperative IRX-2 immunotherapy in early breast cancer. Treatment in this sample: preoperative locoregional IRX-2 cytokine immunotherapy. The method was immunoSEQ multiplex PCR; TCRdb's version includes in-frame clones alone and lacks a portion of them. The data contain around 34,000 clones, 75% to 90% of them singletons. The source was lymph node tissue, collected from a patient treated with IRX-2 immunotherapy. Every receptor here comes from a human donor with breast cancer.

This sequence joins TRBV15 and TRBJ1-6; D unresolved. Germline CDR1 reads LNHNV; CDR2 reads YYDKDF (reference sequence). This CDR3 is built from 14 residues. V lost 1 base and J lost 7, with 8 bases in between. CDR3: CATSRAVSNSPLHF. CDR3 bases: TGTGCCACCAGCAGAGCAGTTTCCAATTCACCCCTCCACTTT.

This clone was observed once. The genes are TRBV10-3 and TRBJ2-3, with 7 bases aligning to TRBD1. Germline values: CDR1 ENHRY, CDR2 SYGVKD. V dropped 6 bases and J dropped 3; count of bases not matched to a gene: 9. The CDR3 sequence is 15 residues long. Written as DNA, the CDR3 is TGTGCCATCAGCCTTGACAGGGCTAGGACAGATACGCAGTATTTT. Residues: CAISLDRARTDTQYF.

This clone has more than one count but fewer than ten. The V gene is TRBV6-8, the J gene TRBJ2-1, with TRBD1 identical over 7 bases. The trim removed 9 bases at V and 7 bases at J, leaving 12 bases unmatched. The CDR3 spans 14 residues. The germline CDR1 and CDR2 sequences are MNHGY and SAAAGT. The CDR3 sequence: CASRGIGGFNEQFF. The CDR3 DNA reads as TGTGCCAGTCGTGGGATAGGGGGCTTTAATGAGCAGTTCTTC.

The chain links TRBV6-8 to TRBJ2-7, with D possibly called TRBD1 or TRBD2 (5 bases each). The CDR3 spans 14 residues. Germline CDR1 reads MNHGY; CDR2 reads SAAAGT. Trimming left V 0 bases short and J 4 bases short, with 10 bases between. CDR3 coding DNA: TGTGCCAGCAGTTACTCGGGGGAGCGGTACGAGCAGTACTTC. It yields the protein CASSYSGERYEQYF.

The CDR3 region has the DNA TGTGCCACCTCGGGACTAGCGGGAGACACTGATACGCAGTATTTT. Protein sequence: CATSGLAGDTDTQYF. The chain employs TRBV19 and TRBJ2-3, with 14 bases lining up with TRBD2. J gave up 6 bases and V 10 bases, and 9 bases lay outside the gene matches. CDR3 length: 15 residues. Germline V lookup: CDR1 LNHDA, CDR2 SQIVND (reference sequence). Full variable domain (remainder filled in from reference TRBV19 and TRBJ2-3): DGGITQSPKYLFRKEGQNVTLSCEQNLNHDAMYWYRQDPGQGLRLIYYSQIVNDFQKGDIAEGYSVSREKKESFPLTVTSAQKNPTAFYLCATSGLAGDTDTQYFGPGTRLTVL.

V gene TRBV6-7 combines with J gene TRBJ2-2, with D maybe TRBD1 (6 bases). TRBV6-7 is an open reading frame, and its role is uncertain. V was shortened by 2 bases and J by 6 bases, with 13 bases between the two germline ends. This CDR3 comprises 15 residues. The CDR3 here is CASSYGQGIAGELFF. For the CDR3, the DNA is TGTGCCAGCAGTTACGGCCAGGGGATCGCCGGGGAGCTGTTTTTT.

The chain links TRBV6-8 to TRBJ2-2; the match to TRBD2 covers 10 bases. Germline V gene data show CDR1 as MNHGY and CDR2 as SAAAGT. Germline trimming cut 6 bases from V and 6 bases from J; bases unmatched to any gene: 10. The CDR3 sequence is 16 residues long. In nucleotides, the CDR3 is TGTGCCAGCAGCACATCCCGCGGGACTAGCGCCGGGGAGCTGTTTTTT. Translation: CASSTSRGTSAGELFF.

The chain couples TRBV28 to TRBJ1-2; D gene ambiguous. Germline V CDR1 and CDR2: MDHEN, SYDVKM. The CDR3 is made up of 13 amino acids. V dropped 6 bases and J dropped 2 bases, with 10 bases sitting between them. The CDR3 here is CASSRVGNYGYTF. The CDR3 nucleotides read TGTGCCAGCAGCCGGGTTGGGAACTATGGCTACACCTTC.

The J gene is TRBJ2-3, the V gene TRBV6-8, with a tentative D call TRBD1 (5 bases). Trimming stripped 5 bases from V and 10 bases from J, with 16 bases between. This CDR3 spans 13 amino acids. Germline loops: CDR1 MNHGY, CDR2 SAAAGT. In DNA form, the CDR3 reads TGTGCCAGCAGTGATCCCCCCTTAGGGGCGCAGTATTTT. The encoded protein is CASSDPPLGAQYF.

The chain couples TRBV6-7 to TRBJ2-7; D may be TRBD1 (6 bases). TRBV6-7 is placed among ORFs of uncertain function. The CDR3 sequence is 13 residues long. V was pared by 6 bases and J by 3 bases, with 12 bases between. The CDR3 nucleotides are TGTGCCAGCAGCCTCGACAGGAGCTACGAGCAGTACTTC. Translating gives CASSLDRSYEQYF.

The CDR3, as DNA: TGTGCCAGCAGCTTTTTCGCGGGACAGTGGGACGAGCAGTACTTC. The encoded protein is CASSFFAGQWDEQYF. The V call is TRBV11-3, the J call TRBJ2-7, with a possible D match to TRBD1 (7 bases). Trimming stripped 3 bases from V and 5 bases from J, with 17 bases between. Germline V CDR1 and CDR2: SGHNT, YENEEA. This CDR3 spans 15 amino acids.

This clone came up once. V is TRBV19 and J is TRBJ1-5, with D perhaps matching TRBD1 (5 bases). The CDR3 covers 15 residues. V lost 3 bases to trimming and J lost 5 bases, with 14 bases between them. CDR1 is LNHDA, CDR2 SQIVND, per germline (reference sequence). The CDR3 protein is CASSIQGGFHQPQHF. CDR3 nucleotide sequence: TGTGCCAGTAGTATCCAGGGAGGTTTTCATCAGCCCCAGCATTTT.

The V and J genes are TRBV15 and TRBJ1-1; D gene ambiguous. V lost 5 bases and J lost 8, with 18 bases in between. CDR3 size: 14 residues. In germline, CDR1 is LNHNV, CDR2 YYDKDF (reference sequence). CDR3 sequence: CATSPDGYPWEAFF. The CDR3 nucleotides read TGTGCCACCAGCCCGGACGGCTACCCCTGGGAAGCTTTCTTT.

The chain carries TRBV15 and TRBJ2-3, with 8 positions matching TRBD1. J lost 3 bases, V lost 0 bases, and 8 bases had no gene match. This CDR3 region has 17 residues. Per germline, CDR1 LNHNV and CDR2 YYDKDF (reference sequence). CDR3 in amino acids: CATSRDPQGAPTDTQYF. CDR3 sequence (DNA): TGTGCCACCAGCAGAGATCCTCAGGGGGCGCCAACAGATACGCAGTATTTT. Full variable domain (rest looked up from reference TRBV15 and TRBJ2-3): DAMVIQNPRYQVTQFGKPVTLSCSQTLNHNVMYWYQQKSSQAPKLLFHYYDKDFNNEADTPDNFQSRRPNTSFCFLDIRSPGLGDTAMYLCATSRDPQGAPTDTQYFGPGTRLTVL.

The chain uses TRBV5-1 and TRBJ2-6; D is unresolved. CDR1 and CDR2 (germline): SGHRS, YFSETQ. V was trimmed by 4 bases and J by 2 bases, leaving 10 bases between them. There are 15 residues in the CDR3. This CDR3 is CASSQGPTGANVLTF. The CDR3 region has the DNA TGCGCCAGCAGCCAAGGGCCGACTGGGGCCAACGTCCTGACTTTC.

The chain couples TRBV19 to TRBJ1-3; no clear D gene. The CDR3 runs 15 residues. The germline V and J ends were trimmed by 9 bases and 2 bases, with 17 bases remaining between them. Looked up from germline, CDR1 is LNHDA and CDR2 is SQIVND (reference sequence). This CDR3 is CASSSSRVPGNTIYF. CDR3 nucleotides: TGTGCCAGCAGCTCCTCCCGGGTCCCTGGAAACACCATATATTTT.

The chain recombines TRBV6-4 with TRBJ2-2; D is ambiguous. The ends were cut back, 7 bases at V and 6 bases at J, with 6 bases in the middle. CDR3 length equals 11 residues. Germline CDR1 MRHNA, CDR2 SNTAGT. The CDR3 region is CASTRAGELFF. CDR3 coding DNA: TGTGCCAGCACCCGAGCCGGGGAGCTGTTTTTT.